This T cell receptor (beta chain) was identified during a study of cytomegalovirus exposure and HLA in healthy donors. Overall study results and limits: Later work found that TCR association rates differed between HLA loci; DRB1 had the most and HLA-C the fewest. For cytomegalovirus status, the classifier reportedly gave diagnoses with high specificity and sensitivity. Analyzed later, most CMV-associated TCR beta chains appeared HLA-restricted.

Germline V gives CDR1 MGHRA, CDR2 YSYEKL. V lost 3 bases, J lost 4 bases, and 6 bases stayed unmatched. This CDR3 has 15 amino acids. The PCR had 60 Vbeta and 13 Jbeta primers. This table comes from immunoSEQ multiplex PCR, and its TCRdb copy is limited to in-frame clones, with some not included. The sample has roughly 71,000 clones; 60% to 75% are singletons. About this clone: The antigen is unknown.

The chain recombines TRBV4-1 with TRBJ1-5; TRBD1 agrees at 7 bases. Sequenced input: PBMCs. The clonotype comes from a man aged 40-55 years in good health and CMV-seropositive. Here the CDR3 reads CASSHATGPNQPQHF. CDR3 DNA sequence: TGCGCCAGCAGCCACGCGACAGGGCCTAATCAGCCCCAGCATTTT.